This T cell receptor beta chain was recovered during a study of T cell repertoires in cytomegalovirus infection (dated 2019 in TCRdb). About the full investigation: The peptide stimulations were aimed at well-studied HLA-B-restricted epitopes as well as recently identified HLA-C-restricted CMV epitopes, whose presentation resists viral immunomodulation. The HLA type of each donor mattered for the analysis, because public TCR beta signatures pointed to carriage of CMV infection along with the matching HLA type. The study at large found these results: In both this cohort and an independent cohort of several hundred donors, the cumulative frequency of public TCR beta family members distinguished carriers of CMV infection plus the relevant HLA type. The ex vivo response was dominated by HLA-C-restricted CMV-specific TCR beta clonotypes, which also provided the single most frequent clonotype in two of eight donors.

Taken from the germline V gene (reference sequence), the CDR1 and CDR2 loops are LGHDT and YNNKEL. V is pruned by 1 base and J by 0 bases, leaving 6 bases of the junction without a gene match. The CDR3 contains 19 residues, cysteine and phenylalanine counted. Left in the record is the CDR3 DNA by itself, 57 bases read in frame from the first base. Reading the label with the study, this specimen's treatment or condition is: in vitro stimulation with specific CMV peptide epitopes to enrich CMV-specific T cells. The sequencer was an Illumina HiSeq 1500. TCRdb passed the public sequencing reads through fastp at Q25 and MiXCR, retaining productive beta sequences. All rows with the same CDR3 protein become a single entry with the most common DNA and genes. For this sample the table gives about 310,000 distinct CDR3 sequences, of which 25% were detected only once. The top ten clonotypes cover 10% to 15% of the sample.

This clonotype came up a few times. The clone's antigen remains unknown. No quality values exist for individual bases; no much larger clone is one base distant. The sequence is built from TRBV3-1 and TRBJ2-1; TRBD2 agrees with 13 junctional bases. This specimen consisted of cultured PBMCs, obtained from culture after CMV antigen stimulation. The receptor was isolated from a human donor in good health (CMV status not recorded). Some clones in this sample may be carry-over from other donors' samples. The sequenced DNA: TGTGCCAGCAGCCAAGCCGGGACTAGCGGGGCGGTCTCCTACAATGAGCAGTTCTTC. Translated, it reads CASSQAGTSGAVSYNEQFF.